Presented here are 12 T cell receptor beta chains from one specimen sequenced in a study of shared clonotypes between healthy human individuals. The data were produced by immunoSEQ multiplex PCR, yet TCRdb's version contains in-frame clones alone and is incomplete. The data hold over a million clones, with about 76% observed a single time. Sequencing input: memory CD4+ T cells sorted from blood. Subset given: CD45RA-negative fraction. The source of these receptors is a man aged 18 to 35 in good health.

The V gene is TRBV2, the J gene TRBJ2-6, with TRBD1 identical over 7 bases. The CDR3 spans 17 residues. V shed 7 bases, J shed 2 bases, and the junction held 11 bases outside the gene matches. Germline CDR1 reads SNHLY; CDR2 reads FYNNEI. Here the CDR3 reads CASTSRGQVAGANVLTF. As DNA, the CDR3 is TGTGCCAGCACTTCACGAGGACAGGTGGCTGGGGCCAACGTCCTGACTTTC.

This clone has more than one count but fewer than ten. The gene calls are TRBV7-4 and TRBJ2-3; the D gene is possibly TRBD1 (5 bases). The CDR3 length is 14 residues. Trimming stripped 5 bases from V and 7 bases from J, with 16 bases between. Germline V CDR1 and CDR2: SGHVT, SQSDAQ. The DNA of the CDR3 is TGTGCCAGCAGCCCCCAGGGAAGAGGAAATACGCAGTATTTT. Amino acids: CASSPQGRGNTQYF.

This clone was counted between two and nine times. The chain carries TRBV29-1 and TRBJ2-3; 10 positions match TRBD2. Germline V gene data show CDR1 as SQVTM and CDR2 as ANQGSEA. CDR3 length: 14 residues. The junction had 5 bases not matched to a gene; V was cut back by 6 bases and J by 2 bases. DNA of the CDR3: TGCAGCGTGAAGCGGGAGGGCCACACAGATACGCAGTATTTT. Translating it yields CSVKREGHTDTQYF.

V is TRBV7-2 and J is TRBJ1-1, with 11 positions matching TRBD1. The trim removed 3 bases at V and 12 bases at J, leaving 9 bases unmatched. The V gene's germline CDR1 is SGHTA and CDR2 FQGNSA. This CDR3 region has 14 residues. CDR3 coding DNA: TGTGCCAGCAGCTTCCCCGGACAGGGGGCTAGGACTTTCTTT. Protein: CASSFPGQGARTFF.

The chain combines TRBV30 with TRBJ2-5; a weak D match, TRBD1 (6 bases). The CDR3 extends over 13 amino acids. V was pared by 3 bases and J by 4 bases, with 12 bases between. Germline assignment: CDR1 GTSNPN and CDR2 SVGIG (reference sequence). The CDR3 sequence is CAWSVNRAETQYF. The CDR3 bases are TGTGCCTGGAGCGTGAACAGGGCAGAGACCCAGTACTTC.

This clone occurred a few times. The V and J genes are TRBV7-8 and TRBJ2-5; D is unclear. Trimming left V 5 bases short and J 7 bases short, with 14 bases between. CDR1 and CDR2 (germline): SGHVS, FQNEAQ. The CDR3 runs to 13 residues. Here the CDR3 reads CASSEPGFGTQYF. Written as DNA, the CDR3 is TGTGCCAGCAGCGAGCCCGGCTTTGGGACCCAGTACTTC.

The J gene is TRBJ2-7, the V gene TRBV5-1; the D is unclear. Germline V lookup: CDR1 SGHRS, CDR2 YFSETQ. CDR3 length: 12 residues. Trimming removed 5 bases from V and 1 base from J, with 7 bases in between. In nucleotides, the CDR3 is TGCGCCAGCAGACTGGATTCCTACGAGCAGTACTTC. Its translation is CASRLDSYEQYF.

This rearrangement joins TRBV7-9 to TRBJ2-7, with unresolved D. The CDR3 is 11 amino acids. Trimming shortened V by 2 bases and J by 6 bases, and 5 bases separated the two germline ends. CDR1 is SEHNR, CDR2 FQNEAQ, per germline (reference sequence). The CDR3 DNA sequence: TGTGCCAGCAGCTTAAATCTCGAGCAGTACTTC. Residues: CASSLNLEQYF.

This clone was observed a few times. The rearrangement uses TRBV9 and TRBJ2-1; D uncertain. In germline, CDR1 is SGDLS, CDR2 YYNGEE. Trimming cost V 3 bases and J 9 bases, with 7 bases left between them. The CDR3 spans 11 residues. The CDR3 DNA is TGTGCCAGCAGCGAAGACGGTGAGCAGTTCTTC. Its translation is CASSEDGEQFF.

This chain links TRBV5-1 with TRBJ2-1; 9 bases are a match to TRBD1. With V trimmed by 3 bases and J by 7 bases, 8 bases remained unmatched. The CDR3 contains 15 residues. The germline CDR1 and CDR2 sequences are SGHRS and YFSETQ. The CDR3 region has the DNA TGCGCCAGCAGCTCGGGGGACAGGGTTAAGAATGAGCAGTTCTTC. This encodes CASSSGDRVKNEQFF.

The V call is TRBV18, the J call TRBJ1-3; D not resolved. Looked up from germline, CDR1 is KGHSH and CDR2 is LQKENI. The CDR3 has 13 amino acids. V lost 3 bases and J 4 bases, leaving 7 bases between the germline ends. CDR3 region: CASSPTTGNTIYF. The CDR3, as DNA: TGTGCCAGCTCACCGACTACGGGAAACACCATATATTTT.

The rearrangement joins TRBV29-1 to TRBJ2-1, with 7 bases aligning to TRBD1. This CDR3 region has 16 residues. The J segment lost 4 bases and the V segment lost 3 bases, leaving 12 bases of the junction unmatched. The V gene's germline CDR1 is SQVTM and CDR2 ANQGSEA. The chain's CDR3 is CSVDQDRTSLYNEQFF. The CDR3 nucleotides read TGCAGCGTTGACCAGGACAGGACCTCCCTATACAATGAGCAGTTCTTC.